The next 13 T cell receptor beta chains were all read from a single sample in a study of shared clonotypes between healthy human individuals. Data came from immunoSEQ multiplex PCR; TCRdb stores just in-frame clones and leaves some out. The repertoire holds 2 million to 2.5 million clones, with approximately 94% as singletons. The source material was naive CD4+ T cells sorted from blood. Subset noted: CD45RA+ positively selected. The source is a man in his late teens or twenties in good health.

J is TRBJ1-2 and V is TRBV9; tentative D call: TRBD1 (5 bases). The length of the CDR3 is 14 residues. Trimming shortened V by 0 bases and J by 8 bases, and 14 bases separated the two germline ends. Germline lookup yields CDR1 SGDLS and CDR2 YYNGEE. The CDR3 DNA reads TGTGCCAGCAGCGTAGATAGGGGCTTGAAAGGCTACACCTTC. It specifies CASSVDRGLKGYTF.

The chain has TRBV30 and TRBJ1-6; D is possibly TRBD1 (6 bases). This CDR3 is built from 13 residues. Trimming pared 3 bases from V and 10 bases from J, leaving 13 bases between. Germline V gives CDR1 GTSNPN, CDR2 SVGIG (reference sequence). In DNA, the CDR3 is TGTGCCTGGAGCTTAGGGGGATGGTCACCCCTCCACTTT. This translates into CAWSLGGWSPLHF.

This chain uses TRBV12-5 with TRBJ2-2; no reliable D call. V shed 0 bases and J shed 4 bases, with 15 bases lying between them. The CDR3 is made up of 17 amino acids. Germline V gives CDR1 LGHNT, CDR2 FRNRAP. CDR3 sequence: CASGLVPGGPSTGELFF. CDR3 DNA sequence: TGTGCTAGTGGTTTGGTACCAGGTGGCCCGTCCACCGGGGAGCTGTTTTTT.

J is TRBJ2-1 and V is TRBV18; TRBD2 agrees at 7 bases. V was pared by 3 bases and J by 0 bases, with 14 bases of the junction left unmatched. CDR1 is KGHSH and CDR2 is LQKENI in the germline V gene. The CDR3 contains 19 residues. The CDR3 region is CASSPTTLAVLISYNEQFF. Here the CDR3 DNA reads TGTGCCAGCTCACCCACCACCCTAGCGGTCCTTATCTCCTACAATGAGCAGTTCTTC.

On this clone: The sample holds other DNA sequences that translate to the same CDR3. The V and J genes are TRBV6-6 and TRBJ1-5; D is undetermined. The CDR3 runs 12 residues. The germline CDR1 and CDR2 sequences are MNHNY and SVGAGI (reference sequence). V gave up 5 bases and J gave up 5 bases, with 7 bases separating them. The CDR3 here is CASSPRDQPQHF. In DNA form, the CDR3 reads TGTGCCAGCAGTCCTAGAGATCAGCCCCAGCATTTT.

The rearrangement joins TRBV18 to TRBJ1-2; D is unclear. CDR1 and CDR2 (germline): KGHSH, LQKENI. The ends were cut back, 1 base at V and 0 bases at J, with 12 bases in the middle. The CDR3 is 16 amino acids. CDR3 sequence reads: CASSPLAELSNYGYTF. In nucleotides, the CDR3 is TGTGCCAGCTCACCACTGGCAGAGCTTTCTAACTATGGCTACACCTTC. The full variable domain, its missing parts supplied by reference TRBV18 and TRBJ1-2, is NAGVMQNPRHLVRRRGQEARLRCSPMKGHSHVYWYRQLPEEGLKFMVYLQKENIIDESGMPKERFSAEFPKEGPSILRIQQVVRGDSAAYFCASSPLAELSNYGYTFGSGTRLTVV.

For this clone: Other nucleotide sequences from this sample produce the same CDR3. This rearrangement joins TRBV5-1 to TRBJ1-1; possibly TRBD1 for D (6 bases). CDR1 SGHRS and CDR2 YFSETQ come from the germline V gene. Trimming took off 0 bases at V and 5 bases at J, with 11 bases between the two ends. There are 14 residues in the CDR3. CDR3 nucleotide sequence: TGCGCCAGCAGCTTGGAAGGGGGAAGGACTGAAGCTTTCTTT. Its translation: CASSLEGGRTEAFF.

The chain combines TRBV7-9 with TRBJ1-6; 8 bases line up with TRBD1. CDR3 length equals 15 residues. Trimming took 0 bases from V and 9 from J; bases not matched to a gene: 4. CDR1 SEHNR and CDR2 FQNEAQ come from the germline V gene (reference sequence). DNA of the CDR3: TGTGCCAGCAGCTTAGCCAGGGGGCGTAGTTCACCCCTCCACTTT. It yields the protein CASSLARGRSSPLHF.

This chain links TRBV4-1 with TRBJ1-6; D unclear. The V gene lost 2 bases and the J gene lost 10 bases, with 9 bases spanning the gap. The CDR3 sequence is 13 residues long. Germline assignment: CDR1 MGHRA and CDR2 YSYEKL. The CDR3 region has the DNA TGCGCCAGCAGCCAATCTCAGCTATCACCCCTCCACTTT. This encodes CASSQSQLSPLHF.

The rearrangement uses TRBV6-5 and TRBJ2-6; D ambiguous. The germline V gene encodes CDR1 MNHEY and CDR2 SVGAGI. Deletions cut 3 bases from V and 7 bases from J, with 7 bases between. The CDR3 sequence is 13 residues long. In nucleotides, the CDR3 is TGTGCCAGCAGTTATAGTGACGCCAACGTCCTGACTTTC. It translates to CASSYSDANVLTF.

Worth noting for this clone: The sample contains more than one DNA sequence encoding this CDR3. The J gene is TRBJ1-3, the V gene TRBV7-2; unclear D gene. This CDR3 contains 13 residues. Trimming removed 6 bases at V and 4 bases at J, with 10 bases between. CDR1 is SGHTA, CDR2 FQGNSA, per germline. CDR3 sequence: CASRPGVGNTIYF. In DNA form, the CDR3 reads TGTGCCAGCAGGCCGGGAGTAGGAAACACCATATATTTT.

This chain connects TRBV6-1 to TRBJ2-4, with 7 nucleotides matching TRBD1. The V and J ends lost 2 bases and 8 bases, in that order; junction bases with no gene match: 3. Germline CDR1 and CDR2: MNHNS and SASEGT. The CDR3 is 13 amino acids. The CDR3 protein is CASSEQGVDIQYF. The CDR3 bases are TGTGCCAGCAGTGAACAGGGGGTTGACATTCAGTACTTC.

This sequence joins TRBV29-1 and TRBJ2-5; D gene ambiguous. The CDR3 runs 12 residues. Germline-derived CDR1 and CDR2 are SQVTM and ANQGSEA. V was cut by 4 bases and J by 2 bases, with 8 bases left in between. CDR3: CSVVRSQETQYF. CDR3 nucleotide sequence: TGCAGCGTTGTTCGTTCGCAAGAGACCCAGTACTTC. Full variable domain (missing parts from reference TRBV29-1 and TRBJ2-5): SAVISQKPSRDICQRGTSLTIQCQVDSQVTMMFWYRQQPGQSLTLIATANQGSEATYESGFVIDKFPISRPNLTFSTLTVSNMSPEDSSIYLCSVVRSQETQYFGPGTRLLVL.